This TCR beta chain is from a study of blood T cell repertoires in COVID-19 (dated by TCRdb to about 2020). For context, the study as a whole: Collaborator samples came from the United States, Italy and Spain and covered acute and convalescent phases of COVID-19. Nearly every sample came with metadata listing a de-identified subject ID, COVID-19 status, age in years and sex. The prospective study material was composed of cDNA or gDNA derived from T cells, B-cell-depleted T cells, or PBMCs. The samples were drawn from two sources: the first 160 participants of the ongoing ImmuneRACE study, and 1,000 to 1,500 subjects contributed by 6 global collaborators. A freely available public database, intended as a resource for researchers studying the immune response to SARS-CoV-2, is where the repertoires were released. HLA class I and class II types, where available, came from metadata supplied by the sample provider rather than from assay-based typing. Deeply sampled blood TCRbeta repertoires from subjects exposed to, actively infected with, or recovered from COVID-19 were included in the dataset.

Whole blood was collected in K2EDTA tubes by collaborating institutions according to the institutions' own protocols. For TCRbeta analysis, collaborators shipped samples in one of three forms: frozen whole blood, isolated PBMCs, or DNA extracted from either of those sample types. TCRbeta CDR3 regions were amplified from genomic DNA by means of the immunoSEQ Assay, a bias-controlled multiplex PCR. The authors' pipeline ran thus. Nucleated cell counts per sample were estimated from amplification of reference gene primers within the assay. Sequence reads were collapsed and filtered to measure the absolute abundance of every unique TCRbeta CDR3 rearrangement. Productive Simpson clonality was computed per sample as the square root of Simpson's diversity index over productive rearrangements. TCRdb's version of the immuneACCESS table is confined to in-frame rearrangements and falls short of the full clone set. An unresolved V gene accounts for under half of the shortfall where checked; the remainder is of unknown origin. V, J and clone size are those of that table, while D and trimming were read from the DNA. The sample contains some 250,000 clones, roughly 84% of them found a single time. The top ten hold roughly 3.1% of the sample.

With regard to this clone: Which antigen it targets is not known. Per-nucleotide qualities are absent, and no much larger clonotype sits a single base away.

General study outcomes and caveats: How much clinical and demographic metadata was included differed by source and by participant, and the metadata was provided uncurated.

V is reduced by 6 bases and J by 3 bases, leaving a spacing of 6 bases between them. The CDR3, cysteine through phenylalanine, is 11 amino acids long. Left in the record is the CDR3 DNA by itself, 33 bases read in frame from the first base. Taken from the germline V gene, the CDR1 and CDR2 loops are MGHDK and SYGVNS. The sequence is built from TRBV25-1 and TRBJ2-7; no D gene can be assigned with confidence. The clonotype originates from a woman under 30 with acute or convalescent COVID-19. The sequenced sample was peripheral blood. Here is the DNA: TGTGCCAGCAGGTCACACTACGAGCAGTACTTC. This gives the protein CASRSHYEQYF.